Listed here are 8 T cell receptor beta chains from one sample, sequenced in a study of blood T cell repertoires in COVID-19. The repertoire was sequenced with immunoSEQ multiplex PCR; TCRdb's copy has only in-frame clones and lacks some. The table shows approximately 260,000 clones, with 88% occurring only once. The sequencing sample was made of peripheral blood. The receptors come from a woman aged 70 to 79 with COVID-19, enrolled during active disease.

CDR3: CASSPQAGGTDTQYF. The CDR3 nucleotides are TGTGCCAGCTCGCCGCAGGCGGGAGGAACAGATACGCAGTATTTT. The gene calls are TRBV18 and TRBJ2-3, with 8 bases that match TRBD2. Trimming took 6 bases from V and 3 from J; bases not matched to a gene: 8. The CDR3 extends over 15 amino acids. Germline values: CDR1 KGHSH, CDR2 LQKENI. Filled out from reference TRBV18 and TRBJ2-3, the complete variable domain reads NAGVMQNPRHLVRRRGQEARLRCSPMKGHSHVYWYRQLPEEGLKFMVYLQKENIIDESGMPKERFSAEFPKEGPSILRIQQVVRGDSAAYFCASSPQAGGTDTQYFGPGTRLTVL.

CDR3 residues: CASSSQIFGREYEQYF. The CDR3 coding sequence is TGCGCCAGCAGCTCCCAAATTTTTGGCAGGGAATACGAGCAGTACTTC. The V and J genes are TRBV5-1 and TRBJ2-7, with TRBD1 as a possible D gene (5 bases). V was cut by 3 bases and J by 4 bases, with 20 bases left in between. The CDR3 is made up of 16 amino acids. Germline V lookup: CDR1 SGHRS, CDR2 YFSETQ. Complete variable domain (other parts from reference TRBV5-1 and TRBJ2-7): KAGVTQTPRYLIKTRGQQVTLSCSPISGHRSVSWYQQTPGQGLQFLFEYFSETQRNKGNFPGRFSGRQFSNSRSEMNVSTLELGDSALYLCASSSQIFGREYEQYFGPGTRLTVT.

Written as DNA, the CDR3 is TGTGCCACCAGCAGAACCGGCGGCGAGCAGTACTTC. This sequence encodes CATSRTGGEQYF. The V and J genes are TRBV15 and TRBJ2-7; D remains unclear. Trimming took 2 bases from V and 6 from J, leaving 8 bases between them. The germline CDR1 and CDR2 sequences are LNHNV and YYDKDF (reference sequence). The CDR3 totals 12 residues.

V gene TRBV4-1 combines with J gene TRBJ2-1, with 10 bases matching TRBD1. The CDR3 sequence is 14 residues long. Germline CDR1 MGHRA, CDR2 YSYEKL. V was pared by 5 bases and J by 7 bases, with 5 bases of the junction left unmatched. The CDR3 sequence: CASSGTGVVNEQFF. CDR3 DNA sequence: TGCGCCAGCAGCGGGACAGGGGTAGTTAATGAGCAGTTCTTC.

The gene calls are TRBV18 and TRBJ2-5; 10 nucleotides agree with TRBD2. Germline CDR1 is KGHSH and CDR2 is LQKENI. Trimming cost V 3 bases and J 5 bases; bases outside gene matches: 9. The CDR3 is 16 amino acids. The CDR3 sequence: CASSPPLAGERETQYF. CDR3 DNA: TGTGCCAGCTCACCCCCCCTAGCGGGAGAGAGGGAGACCCAGTACTTC.

For this clone: At one boundary the junction diverges from the germline segment, which might be a read error. The gene calls are TRBV6-5 and TRBJ1-3; D uncertain. The V gene's germline CDR1 is MNHEY and CDR2 SVGAGI. CDR3 length: 15 residues. CDR3 in DNA: TGTGCCAACAGTTACAGCGCCCACTCTGGAAACACCATATATTTT. Amino acid sequence: CANSYSAHSGNTIYF.

The V call is TRBV24-1, the J call TRBJ2-7; 8 bases map to TRBD2. Germline trimming cut 6 bases from V and 0 bases from J; bases unmatched to any gene: 9. The CDR3 covers 16 residues. Germline V gene sequence: CDR1 KGHDR, CDR2 SFDVKD. The CDR3 loop is CATSPIIAGISYEQYF. Here the CDR3 DNA reads TGTGCCACCAGTCCCATAATAGCGGGAATCTCCTACGAGCAGTACTTC.

This clone appeared a few times. V gene TRBV7-2 combines with J gene TRBJ2-7; D is ambiguous. The CDR3 has 15 amino acids. Per the germline V gene, CDR1 is SGHTA and CDR2 is FQGNSA. The germline V and J ends were trimmed by 5 bases and 2 bases, with 16 bases remaining between them. This chain's CDR3 is CASSPESTSTYEQYF. The CDR3 nucleotides are TGTGCCAGCAGCCCCGAATCCACATCGACCTACGAGCAGTACTTC.